This TCR beta chain originates from a study of technical replicates of blood from a few donors. Measured with immunoSEQ multiplex PCR; TCRdb has only the in-frame clones, and not every one. The table has about 81,000 clones, approximately 94% seen once. Trimming at V came to 3 bases and at J to 5 bases, leaving 7 bases not matched to a gene. Germline CDR1 is KGHSH and CDR2 is LQKENI. CDR3 length: 15 residues. This chain uses TRBV18 with TRBJ2-5; 9 nucleotides match TRBD2. Source material: T cells isolated from PBMCs. The receptor's source is a human donor in good health. CDR3 in amino acids: CASSPRLAEWETQYF. The CDR3 DNA follows: TGTGCCAGCTCACCCCGACTAGCGGAGTGGGAGACCCAGTACTTC.